The 32 T cell receptor beta chains presented below share a single source sample, sequenced in a study of metastatic and nonmetastatic thyroid tumors. TCRdb used MiXCR to call clones anew from the PCR reads. The table lists some 15,000 clones, approximately 30% of them singletons. All patients were treatment-naive before thyroid surgery. Sequencing was done on a sample of tumor tissue. The origin of the receptors is a female donor with papillary thyroid cancer or a benign thyroid nodule (not recorded which). Some clones in this sample may be carry-over from other donors' samples.

This clone was seen ten or more times. The CDR3, as DNA: TGTGCCAGCAGTGAAGGGACAGTAGGGTTAGGAGAGCAGTACTTC. Amino acid sequence: CASSEGTVGLGEQYF. The chain has TRBV25-1 and TRBJ2-7; 7 bases fit TRBD1. CDR1 is MGHDK, CDR2 SYGVNS, per germline. J gave up 7 bases and V 2 bases, and 11 bases lay outside the gene matches. CDR3 length equals 15 residues.

The chain is built from TRBV13 and TRBJ1-5; 9 bases are a match to TRBD1. Germline V gene sequence: CDR1 PRHDT, CDR2 FYEKMQ (reference sequence). V lost 6 bases, J lost 3 bases, and 12 bases stayed unmatched. The CDR3 loop spans 17 amino acids. CDR3 residues: CASRLHPGQGYNQPQHF. The CDR3 DNA follows: TGTGCCAGCAGACTCCATCCGGGACAGGGTTACAATCAGCCCCAGCATTTT. The variable domain in full, with the rest retrieved from reference TRBV13 and TRBJ1-5, is AAGVIQSPRHLIKEKRETATLKCYPIPRHDTVYWYQQGPGQDPQFLISFYEKMQSDKGSIPDRFSAQQFSDYHSELNMSSLELGDSALYFCASRLHPGQGYNQPQHFGDGTRLSIL.

This clone was detected only a few times. V usage is TRBV2 and J usage is TRBJ1-2; D possibly corresponds to TRBD1 (6 bases). CDR3 size: 13 residues. Looked up from germline, CDR1 is SNHLY and CDR2 is FYNNEI. Trimming took off 5 bases at V and 6 bases at J, with 13 bases between the two ends. CDR3 in DNA: TGTGCCAGCAGTCGGGGGGCTCCCCATGGCTACACCTTC. The encoded protein is CASSRGAPHGYTF.

This clone was detected ten times or more. The rearrangement links TRBV6-6 to TRBJ1-2; a weak D match, TRBD1 (5 bases). CDR1 MNHNY and CDR2 SVGAGI come from the germline V gene (reference sequence). The CDR3 extends over 15 amino acids. The V and J ends lost 0 bases and 4 bases respectively, with 12 bases between them. This CDR3 reads CASSYSGHQIYGYTF. The CDR3 bases are TGTGCCAGCAGTTACTCCGGACACCAGATCTATGGCTACACCTTC.

As to this clone: Sequence at one end of the junction differs from germline and may be a read error. The CDR3 DNA reads as TGCGCCAGCTCACCGGGACAGGGGAATGAAAAACTGTTTTTT. This encodes CASSPGQGNEKLFF. V gene TRBV18 combines with J gene TRBJ1-4; 10 positions match TRBD1. Germline CDR1 reads KGHSH; CDR2 reads LQKENI. The CDR3 has 14 amino acids.

The gene calls are TRBV12-3 or TRBV12-4 and TRBJ1-2; D is unclear. V shed 3 bases and J shed 6 bases, with 11 bases lying between them. This CDR3 contains 13 residues. CDR3 region: CASSFWTADGYTF. In DNA form, the CDR3 reads TGTGCCAGCAGTTTTTGGACGGCGGATGGCTACACCTTC.

This clone was observed a handful of times. At one end, the junction sequence differs from germline, possibly due to a read error. The chain links TRBV6-4 to TRBJ2-3, with TRBD2 identical over 9 bases. CDR1 is MRHNA, CDR2 SNTAGT, per germline. The CDR3 is made up of 20 amino acids. In DNA form, the CDR3 reads TGTGCCAGCCCTTGTTGGGGCGGGGGGGGTCGTACCCCTAGCACAGATACGCAGTATTTC. It yields the protein CASPCWGGGGRTPSTDTQYF.

CDR3 sequence reads: CASSEDPYGEQYF. DNA for the CDR3: TGTGCCAGCAGTGAGGACCCATACGGAGAGCAGTACTTC. The V call is TRBV2, the J call TRBJ2-7; D uncertain. The CDR3 contains 13 residues. V was trimmed by 3 bases and J by 7 bases, leaving 13 bases between them. Germline-derived CDR1 and CDR2 are SNHLY and FYNNEI.

V and J are TRBV6-1 and TRBJ2-5, with TRBD1 matching over 9 bases. Unmatched junction bases numbered 5, after V lost 1 base and J lost 2 bases. The CDR3 extends over 16 amino acids. Germline CDR1 is MNHNS and CDR2 is SASEGT. The DNA of the CDR3 is TGTGCCAGCAGTGAAGTCATAGGGACAGGGCAAGAGACCCAGTACTTC. Protein sequence: CASSEVIGTGQETQYF.

In DNA, the CDR3 is TGTGCCAGCTCACCAAAGGGTAATGAAAAACTGTTTTTT. Encoded protein: CASSPKGNEKLFF. This chain connects TRBV18 to TRBJ1-4; D is ambiguous. This CDR3 region has 13 residues. Germline CDR1 is KGHSH and CDR2 is LQKENI. With 2 bases removed from V and 4 bases from J, the gap between germline ends came to 5 bases.

This clone is medium-sized within its sample. V and J are TRBV20-1 and TRBJ2-7; 7 bases are shared with TRBD1. The CDR3 extends over 14 amino acids. Trimming removed 1 base from V and 1 base from J; junction bases left unmatched: 4. The germline V gene has CDR1 DFQATT and CDR2 SNEGSKA (reference sequence). In DNA form, the CDR3 reads TGCAGTGCTAGAGCCCACAGGGGATCCTACGAGCAGTACTTC. Protein product: CSARAHRGSYEQYF.

This clone was detected many times. This chain connects TRBV20-1 to TRBJ2-7; 8 bases align to TRBD2. The V and J ends lost 6 bases and 6 bases, in that order; junction bases with no gene match: 13. Germline CDR1 reads DFQATT; CDR2 reads SNEGSKA (reference sequence). The CDR3 is made up of 14 amino acids. CDR3 region: CSANPGTSSSEQYF. Here the CDR3 DNA reads TGCAGTGCCAATCCCGGGACTAGTAGCAGCGAGCAGTACTTC.

In its sample, this clone was seen a few times. The germline gene is not matched at one end of the junction; a read error may be the cause. J is TRBJ2-2 and V is TRBV12-5; D might be TRBD1 or TRBD2, each matching 6 bases. CDR3 length equals 17 residues. The V gene's germline CDR1 is LGHNT and CDR2 FRNRAP. The CDR3 nucleotides are TGTGCTGGTGGGGGGCGAAGGGTCCCCCCCAACACCGGGGAGCTGTTTTTT. Amino acids: CAGGGRRVPPNTGELFF.

The V call is TRBV19, the J call TRBJ1-5; possible D gene TRBD1, 5 bases. Germline-derived CDR1 and CDR2 are LNHDA and SQIVND (reference sequence). CDR3 length equals 13 residues. With 10 bases removed from V and 5 bases from J, the gap between germline ends came to 15 bases. For the CDR3, the DNA is TGTGCCACCGGGGGGACGGAAGATCAGCCCCAGCATTTT. Translated, it gives CATGGTEDQPQHF.

V usage is TRBV5-1 and J usage is TRBJ1-2, with 7 nucleotides matching TRBD1. The CDR3 sequence is 13 residues long. Germline CDR1 SGHRS, CDR2 YFSETQ. The V segment lost 4 bases and the J segment 7 bases; nucleotides outside the gene matches: 7. CDR3 in amino acids: CASSTPGGGGYTF. Written as DNA, the CDR3 is TGCGCCAGCAGCACCCCAGGGGGTGGTGGCTACACCTTC.

This clone was seen only a few times. The rearrangement links TRBV28 to TRBJ2-1, with 13 bases matching TRBD2. The CDR3 runs 16 residues. CDR1 and CDR2 from the germline V gene are MDHEN and SYDVKM. J was trimmed by 8 bases and V by 6 bases; bases with no gene match: 10. The CDR3 DNA sequence: TGTGCCAGCAGCCAAAAACTAGCGGGAGGGAGGGATGAGCAGTTCTTC. Its translation: CASSQKLAGGRDEQFF.

The table lists this clone with many counts. V usage is TRBV7-7 and J usage is TRBJ2-1; TRBD2 agrees at 8 bases. This CDR3 is 12 amino acids long. Germline V gene data show CDR1 as SSHAT and CDR2 as FNYEAQ (reference sequence). The CDR3 loop reads CAGPTSDNEQFF. DNA for the CDR3: TGTGCTGGCCCGACTAGCGACAATGAGCAGTTCTTC.

This clone has more than one count but fewer than ten. The gene calls are TRBV6-1 and TRBJ2-1, with TRBD1 matching 7 bases. Germline lookup yields CDR1 MNHNS and CDR2 SASEGT. The CDR3 totals 14 residues. J lost 8 bases, V lost 4 bases, and 8 bases had no gene match. CDR3 in amino acids: CASSGQGNSDEQFF. The CDR3 DNA reads TGTGCCAGCAGTGGACAGGGTAACAGCGATGAGCAGTTCTTC.

This clone came up many times. The rearrangement joins TRBV20-1 to TRBJ2-3; unclear D gene. Trimming took off 4 bases at V and 1 base at J, with 12 bases between the two ends. CDR1 is DFQATT, CDR2 SNEGSKA, per germline (reference sequence). CDR3 size: 14 residues. CDR3 in amino acids: CSANWLRGTDTQYF. CDR3 nucleotides: TGCAGTGCTAATTGGCTCCGGGGCACAGATACGCAGTATTTT.

As to this clone: Given a much more abundant clone one base away, this may be a read error. The sample has other DNA sequences that encode this CDR3 too. This sequence joins TRBV12-3 or TRBV12-4 and TRBJ1-5; 8 bases align to TRBD1. J was trimmed by 7 bases and V by 5 bases; bases with no gene match: 4. The CDR3 is 13 residues long. Here the CDR3 DNA reads TGTGCCAGCAGTGGACAGGGTAACCAGCCCCAGCATTTT. This sequence encodes CASSGQGNQPQHF.

This chain connects TRBV6-2 or TRBV6-3 to TRBJ1-1; unclear D gene. The V end lost 7 bases, the J end lost 4 bases, and 10 bases lay between the germline ends. Germline CDR1 reads MNHEY; CDR2 reads SVGEGT. This CDR3 is built from 12 residues. The CDR3 DNA reads as TGTGCCAGCAAAAAAGGAACCACTGAAGCTTTCTTT. The encoded protein is CASKKGTTEAFF.

The V gene is TRBV6-1, the J gene TRBJ2-6; 7 positions match TRBD2. The CDR3 is made up of 15 amino acids. In germline, CDR1 is MNHNS, CDR2 SASEGT. Trimming took 8 bases from V and 0 from J; bases not matched to a gene: 4. This chain's CDR3 is CASAAGVSGANVLTF. CDR3 nucleotides: TGTGCCAGCGCTGCGGGGGTCTCTGGGGCCAACGTCCTGACTTTC.

This chain joins TRBV11-3 and TRBJ2-7; no firm D call. Between the trimmed V and J ends, which lost 1 base and 3 bases, there was a span of 16 bases. This CDR3 comprises 16 residues. The germline gives CDR1 SGHNT, CDR2 YENEEA. The CDR3 DNA sequence: TGTGCCAGCAGCTTAGGCCACCCCCAATACGACTACGAGCAGTACTTC. Amino acid sequence: CASSLGHPQYDYEQYF.

In its sample, this clone was seen once. A single base separates this from a much larger clone, so it may be a read error. The genes are TRBV18 and TRBJ2-5; D unclear. This CDR3 contains 13 residues. Looked up from germline, CDR1 is KGHSH and CDR2 is LQKENI. The CDR3 sequence: CASSWTAQDTQYF. In DNA form, the CDR3 reads TGTGCCAGCTCATGGACGGCCCAAGATACCCAGTACTTC.

The rearrangement joins TRBV6-6 to TRBJ2-7; D remains ambiguous. Germline V CDR1 and CDR2: MNHNY, SVGAGI (reference sequence). The CDR3 runs to 16 residues. V was pared by 0 bases and J by 0 bases, with 12 bases between. CDR3 sequence (DNA): TGTGCCAGCAGTTACTCGAAATCTCCTACCTCCTACGAGCAGTACTTC. Translation gives CASSYSKSPTSYEQYF.

This clone was observed at least ten times. A much larger clonotype is one base distant, so this may be a read error. In this CDR3 the conserved last residue, phenylalanine or tryptophan, is missing, so a read error is likely. Written as DNA, the CDR3 is TGTGCCACGGGCCCCAGGTACACTGAAGCTTTCTCT. This codes for CATGPRYTEAFS. The chain combines TRBV2 with TRBJ1-1; D is uncertain. The CDR3 is 12 amino acids. In germline, CDR1 is SNHLY, CDR2 FYNNEI. Trimming cost V 10 bases and J 3 bases, with 12 bases left between them.

The CDR3 reads CASRQGGAGYTF. The CDR3 DNA reads TGTGCCAGCAGACAGGGGGGGGCGGGCTACACCTTC. The V gene is TRBV12-3 or TRBV12-4, the J gene TRBJ1-2; 8 positions agree with TRBD1. This CDR3 has 12 residues. The J segment lost 8 bases and the V segment lost 6 bases, leaving 5 bases of the junction unmatched.

This clone was picked up many times. The chain recombines TRBV3-1 with TRBJ2-5; 11 nucleotides align to TRBD2. CDR1 and CDR2 (germline): LGHDT, YNNKEL (reference sequence). V gave up 3 bases and J gave up 4 bases; unmatched junction bases: 10. This CDR3 contains 17 residues. The CDR3 bases are TGTGCCAGCAGCCATAATCCACTCGGACTAGCGGGAGAGACCCAGTACTTC. It is translated as CASSHNPLGLAGETQYF.

The chain is built from TRBV28 and TRBJ1-5, with D perhaps matching TRBD1 (5 bases). Germline V CDR1 and CDR2: MDHEN, SYDVKM. V was trimmed by 1 base and J by 2 bases, leaving 9 bases between them. The CDR3 runs to 15 residues. CDR3 nucleotides: TGTGCCAGCAGTTTATCGGGGGGTCGCAATCAGCCCCAGCATTTT. Its protein is CASSLSGGRNQPQHF.

The rearrangement links TRBV19 to TRBJ1-5; 7 nucleotides line up with TRBD1. CDR1 LNHDA and CDR2 SQIVND come from the germline V gene (reference sequence). The V segment lost 0 bases and the J segment 6 bases; nucleotides outside the gene matches: 8. CDR3 length: 16 residues. The CDR3 reads CASSIDRGQVPQPQHF. DNA of the CDR3: TGTGCCAGTAGTATAGATCGAGGACAGGTGCCTCAGCCCCAGCATTTT.

This clone has ten or more counts. The chain carries TRBV5-1 and TRBJ2-3; unclear D gene. Germline V CDR1 and CDR2: SGHRS, YFSETQ. The CDR3 sequence is 14 residues long. The V end was cut by 0 bases, the J end by 3 bases, with 8 bases between. The CDR3 DNA reads TGCGCCAGCAGCTTGGCCTCACAGACAGATACGCAGTATTTT. This translates into CASSLASQTDTQYF.

The chain joins TRBV2 to TRBJ1-3; no definite D call. This CDR3 is built from 16 residues. V was shortened by 4 bases and J by 0 bases, with 13 bases between the two germline ends. Per germline, CDR1 SNHLY and CDR2 FYNNEI. The CDR3 region is CASSVGLRYSGNTIYF. The CDR3 DNA reads TGTGCCAGCAGTGTCGGCCTTCGCTACTCTGGAAACACCATATATTTT.